The 8 T cell receptor beta chains reported below all come from one sample, sequenced in a study of molecular identifiers for immune sequencing clone quantification. Each CDR3 protein is one row after TCRdb ran MiXCR on the PCR reads. The sample includes around 480,000 distinct CDR3 sequences, over 20% of them seen just once. Sequencing was done on a sample of naive CD8+ T cells from blood, with Jurkat cell RNA spiked in. The subset is: FACS-sorted CD8+CD4-CCR7+CD45RA+ naive T cells. Source of these receptors: a human donor in good health. Some libraries in this study had Jurkat cell RNA spiked in.

This clonotype was picked up many times. This chain links TRBV6-2 or TRBV6-3 with TRBJ1-1; the D is unclear. Germline V gene data show CDR1 as MNHEY and CDR2 as SVGEGT. V was shortened by 5 bases and J by 4 bases, with 5 bases between the two germline ends. The CDR3 spans 11 residues. In DNA form, the CDR3 reads TGTGCCAGCAGTCGGGTCACTGAAGCTTTCTTT. It yields the protein CASSRVTEAFF.

This clonotype was recorded at least ten times. The rearrangement links TRBV4-3 to TRBJ2-1; D tentatively reads TRBD1 or TRBD2 (5 bases each). CDR1 and CDR2 (germline): LGHNA, YSLEER. The CDR3 is 12 residues long. V was trimmed by 1 base and J by 9 bases, leaving 7 bases between them. This CDR3 reads CASSQGGAEQFF. The CDR3, as DNA: TGCGCCAGCAGCCAAGGAGGGGCTGAGCAGTTCTTC.

Points on this clonotype: This may be a read error: a much more frequent sequence differs by one nucleotide. CDR3 sequence (DNA): TGTGTCAGCAGGGCTAGCGGGGCGGGCACAGATACGCAGTATTTT. Residues: CVSRASGAGTDTQYF. This sequence joins TRBV2 and TRBJ2-3; 9 bases line up with TRBD2. The CDR3 sequence is 15 residues long. CDR1 is SNHLY and CDR2 is FYNNEI in the germline V gene. The variable domain in full, with the rest retrieved from reference TRBV2 and TRBJ2-3, is EPEVTQTPSHQVTQMGQEVILRCVPISNHLYFYWYRQILGQKVEFLVSFYNNEISEKSEIFDDQFSVERPDGSNFTLKIRSTKLEDSAMYFCVSRASGAGTDTQYFGPGTRLTVL.

This clonotype was found many times. The chain recombines TRBV4-1 with TRBJ2-5; D may be TRBD2 (5 bases). This CDR3 comprises 13 residues. Germline CDR1 is MGHRA and CDR2 is YSYEKL. The V gene lost 4 bases and the J gene lost 4 bases, with 10 bases spanning the gap. CDR3 sequence reads: CASSLRGRETQYF. For the CDR3, the DNA is TGCGCCAGCAGCCTCCGGGGTCGAGAGACCCAGTACTTC.

For this clonotype: A much more abundant neighbour one base away suggests this may be a read error. This chain links TRBV28 with TRBJ2-3; unclear D gene. The germline V gene encodes CDR1 MDHEN and CDR2 SYDVKM. CDR3 length equals 15 residues. The CDR3 spells CASGFRSSSTDTQYF. DNA of the CDR3: TGTGCCAGCGGTTTCCGGTCCAGCTCCACAGATACGCAGTATTTT.

The sample holds a few counts of this clonotype. The CDR3 nucleotides read TGCGCCAGCAGCACGACTCTCCGGGACAGGGGTTTCTACGAGCAGTACTTC. It codes for CASSTTLRDRGFYEQYF. V and J are TRBV5-1 and TRBJ2-7; 10 bases align to TRBD1. Germline V CDR1 and CDR2: SGHRS, YFSETQ. V dropped 4 bases and J dropped 3; count of bases not matched to a gene: 13. This CDR3 spans 17 amino acids.

This clonotype was recorded at least ten times. This chain connects TRBV12-3 or TRBV12-4 to TRBJ2-1; D remains unclear. This CDR3 has 12 amino acids. Trimming removed 7 bases at V and 4 bases at J, with 8 bases between. DNA for the CDR3: TGTGCCAGCACCCTCGCTTACAATGAGCAGTTCTTC. It translates to CASTLAYNEQFF.

The gene calls are TRBV28 and TRBJ1-4, with 8 nucleotides matching TRBD1. CDR3 size: 16 residues. CDR1 MDHEN and CDR2 SYDVKM come from the germline V gene. After removal of 2 bases from V and 7 bases from J, the junction contained 9 bases not matched to a gene. The CDR3 loop reads CASSLILTGEGEKLFF. CDR3 nucleotides: TGTGCCAGCAGTTTAATTTTGACAGGGGAGGGTGAAAAACTGTTTTTT.